One sample yielded the 24 T cell receptor beta chains listed below, sequenced in a study of blood T cell repertoires in COVID-19. Generated by immunoSEQ multiplex PCR, the TCRdb table keeps only in-frame clones and is missing some. The sample holds just over 650,000 clones, approximately 90% seen once. Sequenced: peripheral blood. The origin of the receptors is a woman aged 18-29 years with acute or convalescent COVID-19.

The rearrangement uses TRBV5-1 and TRBJ1-1, with D possibly matching TRBD1 (6 bases). The length of the CDR3 is 13 residues. Deletions cut 3 bases from V and 5 bases from J, with 11 bases between. CDR1 and CDR2 from the germline V gene are SGHRS and YFSETQ. Here the CDR3 DNA reads TGCGCCAGCAGCTCAATACAGGGAACTGAAGCTTTCTTT. Its protein product is CASSSIQGTEAFF.

The V call is TRBV30, the J call TRBJ1-1, with 8 bases fitting TRBD1. The germline CDR1 and CDR2 sequences are GTSNPN and SVGIG (reference sequence). V was pared by 5 bases and J by 4 bases, with 3 bases of the junction left unmatched. The CDR3 is made up of 12 amino acids. CDR3 protein: CAWGTGRTEAFF. The CDR3 nucleotides are TGTGCCTGGGGGACAGGTCGCACTGAAGCTTTCTTT. Supplemented by reference TRBV30 and TRBJ1-1, the full variable domain reads SQTIHQWPATLVQPVGSPLSLECTVEGTSNPNLYWYRQAAGRGLQLLFYSVGIGQISSEVPQNLSASRPQDRQFILSSKKLLLSDSGFYLCAWGTGRTEAFFGQGTRLTVV.

The rearrangement uses TRBV5-1 and TRBJ1-1; 7 nucleotides match TRBD1. Germline V CDR1 and CDR2: SGHRS, YFSETQ. The CDR3 runs to 13 residues. V gave up 1 base and J gave up 9 bases; unmatched junction bases: 6. The CDR3 DNA is TGCGCCAGCAGCTTGAATAGGGGGCATCAAGCTTTCTTT. It is translated as CASSLNRGHQAFF.

The V and J genes are TRBV7-8 and TRBJ1-3, with D possibly matching TRBD1 (6 bases). The germline CDR1 and CDR2 sequences are SGHVS and FQNEAQ. Trimming left V 1 base short and J 2 bases short, with 21 bases between. This CDR3 has 19 residues. The chain's CDR3 is CASSLERLDTGSAGNTIYF. CDR3 DNA: TGTGCCAGCAGCTTAGAACGATTAGACACAGGGAGCGCTGGAAACACCATATATTTT.

V and J are TRBV6-5 and TRBJ2-7; D not certain. The germline V gene encodes CDR1 MNHEY and CDR2 SVGAGI. This CDR3 comprises 14 residues. Trimming shortened V by 0 bases and J by 6 bases, and 12 bases separated the two germline ends. The CDR3 reads CASSYSIDFGEQYF. The CDR3 DNA reads TGTGCCAGCAGTTACTCGATTGACTTCGGCGAGCAGTACTTC.

V is TRBV6-5 and J is TRBJ1-1; possible D gene TRBD1, 6 bases. The V gene lost 11 bases and the J gene lost 0 bases, with 13 bases spanning the gap. The CDR3 runs 13 residues. Per germline, CDR1 MNHEY and CDR2 SVGAGI. CDR3 loop: CASQGLLNTEAFF. The CDR3 DNA sequence: TGTGCCTCCCAGGGGCTCCTGAACACTGAAGCTTTCTTT.

The chain links TRBV10-3 to TRBJ1-4; D possibly corresponds to TRBD1 (5 bases). Germline CDR1 ENHRY, CDR2 SYGVKD. This CDR3 spans 13 amino acids. V was cut by 6 bases and J by 6 bases, with 11 bases left in between. In nucleotides, the CDR3 is TGTGCCATCAGCGGGGACTCTTATGAAAAACTGTTTTTT. Amino acid sequence: CAISGDSYEKLFF.

The V and J genes are TRBV30 and TRBJ2-1; D unresolved. The germline V gene encodes CDR1 GTSNPN and CDR2 SVGIG (reference sequence). Trimming shortened V by 2 bases and J by 9 bases, and 8 bases separated the two germline ends. The CDR3 extends over 11 amino acids. CDR3 sequence reads: CAWSRSVEQFF. The CDR3 DNA is TGTGCCTGGAGTAGATCGGTTGAGCAGTTCTTC.

The gene calls are TRBV23-1 and TRBJ1-5; weak D call: TRBD1 (6 bases). TRBV23-1 is an ORF, with its function uncertain. Trimming took off 1 base at V and 5 bases at J, with 12 bases between the two ends. CDR3 length equals 15 residues. CDR3 residues: CASSQLQGRDQPQHF. In DNA form, the CDR3 reads TGCGCCAGCAGTCAATTACAGGGCCGGGATCAGCCCCAGCATTTT.

The chain has TRBV7-2 and TRBJ1-3; 8 bases map to TRBD1. Looked up from germline, CDR1 is SGHTA and CDR2 is FQGNSA. The trim removed 8 bases at V and 4 bases at J, leaving 7 bases unmatched. The CDR3 sequence is 14 residues long. Here the CDR3 DNA reads TGTGCCAGCTCCTGGACAGGGTCGGGAAACACCATATATTTT. It encodes CASSWTGSGNTIYF. Full variable domain (remainder filled in from reference TRBV7-2 and TRBJ1-3): GAGVSQSPSNKVTEKGKDVELRCDPISGHTALYWYRQSLGQGLEFLIYFQGNSAPDKSGLPSDRFSAERTGGSVSTLTIQRTQQEDSAVYLCASSWTGSGNTIYFGEGSWLTVV.

The chain uses TRBV5-5 and TRBJ2-7, with 8 nucleotides matching TRBD1. The trim removed 4 bases at V and 4 bases at J, leaving 10 bases unmatched. The CDR3 covers 15 residues. Germline V gene sequence: CDR1 SGHKS, CDR2 YYEKEE (reference sequence). CDR3 residues: CASSRDRRYIYEQYF. CDR3 coding DNA: TGTGCCAGCAGCCGGGACAGGCGGTACATTTACGAGCAGTACTTC.

The J gene is TRBJ1-3, the V gene TRBV27; D is unclear. The CDR3 contains 16 residues. CDR1 and CDR2 from the germline V gene are MNHEY and SMNVEV (reference sequence). The V end was cut by 6 bases, the J end by 4 bases, with 19 bases between. In DNA, the CDR3 is TGTGCCAGCAGGACCCTCAGGCTCCCAAGCGGAAACACCATATATTTT. Its protein product is CASRTLRLPSGNTIYF.

The rearrangement joins TRBV15 to TRBJ1-2; TRBD1 is a possible D gene (5 bases). Trimming stripped 5 bases from V and 4 bases from J, with 11 bases between. The germline gives CDR1 LNHNV, CDR2 YYDKDF (reference sequence). This CDR3 spans 13 amino acids. The CDR3 loop is CATSGGTSYGYTF. The CDR3 bases are TGTGCCACCAGCGGGGGGACCAGCTATGGCTACACCTTC.

This chain connects TRBV7-9 to TRBJ1-5, with 8 bases matching TRBD1. The CDR3 is made up of 13 amino acids. Germline V gene lookup returns CDR1 SEHNR and CDR2 FQNEAQ (reference sequence). V lost 4 bases and J lost 5; bases outside the gene matches: 1. The CDR3 loop is CASSSTGDQPQHF. The CDR3 nucleotides are TGTGCCAGCAGCTCGACAGGGGATCAGCCCCAGCATTTT.

The genes are TRBV10-3 and TRBJ1-1; TRBD1 agrees at 7 bases. Germline-derived CDR1 and CDR2 are ENHRY and SYGVKD. This CDR3 spans 16 amino acids. Trimming removed 5 bases from V and 0 bases from J; junction bases left unmatched: 9. CDR3 region: CAISPSTGRLNTEAFF. The CDR3 DNA reads TGTGCCATCAGTCCATCGACAGGGAGACTGAACACTGAAGCTTTCTTT.

V usage is TRBV12-3 or TRBV12-4 and J usage is TRBJ2-7; D might be TRBD1 (6 bases). The CDR3 totals 13 residues. The DNA for the CDR3 is TGTGCAAGCCTGGCGCAGGGGTCTTACGAGCAGTACTTC. This gives the protein CASLAQGSYEQYF.

Comment on this clone: The sample carries other DNA sequences with the same CDR3. The chain is built from TRBV29-1 and TRBJ1-5; D unresolved. Trimming removed 4 bases from V and 3 bases from J, with 10 bases in between. This CDR3 comprises 13 residues. Germline CDR1 reads SQVTM; CDR2 reads ANQGSEA. The CDR3 loop is CSVAAGFNQPQHF. DNA of the CDR3: TGCAGCGTTGCGGCAGGCTTCAATCAGCCCCAGCATTTT. Full variable domain (outside the CDR3, taken from reference TRBV29-1 and TRBJ1-5): SAVISQKPSRDICQRGTSLTIQCQVDSQVTMMFWYRQQPGQSLTLIATANQGSEATYESGFVIDKFPISRPNLTFSTLTVSNMSPEDSSIYLCSVAAGFNQPQHFGDGTRLSIL.

The chain employs TRBV7-9 and TRBJ2-2, with D hard to call. This CDR3 contains 18 residues. Germline V gene sequence: CDR1 SEHNR, CDR2 FQNEAQ (reference sequence). The V end was cut by 5 bases, the J end by 0 bases, with 19 bases between. In nucleotides, the CDR3 is TGTGCCAGCAGCCTCAGCCATAAACAGAACACGAACACCGGGGAGCTGTTTTTT. Its protein is CASSLSHKQNTNTGELFF. Supplemented by reference TRBV7-9 and TRBJ2-2, the full variable domain reads DTGVSQNPRHKITKRGQNVTFRCDPISEHNRLYWYRQTLGQGPEFLTYFQNEAQLEKSRLLSDRFSAERPKGSFSTLEIQRTEQGDSAMYLCASSLSHKQNTNTGELFFGEGSRLTVL.

This chain connects TRBV11-3 to TRBJ1-5, with unresolved D. There are 14 residues in the CDR3. Trimming cost V 1 base and J 4 bases, with 8 bases left between them. Germline CDR1 reads SGHNT; CDR2 reads YENEEA. The CDR3 sequence is CASSLGAGNQPQHF. Written as DNA, the CDR3 is TGTGCCAGCAGCTTAGGCGCAGGTAATCAGCCCCAGCATTTT.

This clone has a single count. The chain uses TRBV5-1 and TRBJ2-1; 10 nucleotides align to TRBD1. The CDR3 has 15 amino acids. Germline V gene sequence: CDR1 SGHRS, CDR2 YFSETQ. J was trimmed by 6 bases and V by 4 bases; bases with no gene match: 7. The CDR3 DNA reads TGCGCCAGCAGCCAACGGACAGGGGGAAGCAATGAGCAGTTCTTC. Translation: CASSQRTGGSNEQFF.

The chain recombines TRBV29-1 with TRBJ1-2, with TRBD1 as a possible D gene (6 bases). CDR3 length: 14 amino acids. Trimming removed 6 bases from V and 5 bases from J, with 19 bases in between. Per germline, CDR1 SQVTM and CDR2 ANQGSEA. The CDR3 coding sequence is TGCAGCGTACCTACCGGGACAACGACATATGGCTACACCTTC. This translates into CSVPTGTTTYGYTF.

The rearrangement joins TRBV5-6 to TRBJ2-7, with a tentative D call TRBD2 (5 bases). The CDR3 is made up of 15 amino acids. Germline V gene sequence: CDR1 SGHDT, CDR2 YYEEEE. Deletions cut 4 bases from V and 0 bases from J, with 14 bases between. The CDR3 sequence: CASSPRGRTSYEQYF. The DNA for the CDR3 is TGTGCCAGCAGCCCTCGGGGAAGGACCTCCTACGAGCAGTACTTC.

The chain joins TRBV7-8 to TRBJ2-7; 8 bases map to TRBD1. The CDR3 runs to 16 residues. CDR1 SGHVS and CDR2 FQNEAQ come from the germline V gene. The V gene end was trimmed by 4 bases and the J gene end by 4 bases; junction bases not matched to a gene: 12. The chain's CDR3 is CASSSQTGVVWYEQYF. CDR3 bases: TGTGCCAGCAGCTCCCAGACAGGGGTGGTATGGTACGAGCAGTACTTC.

The chain is built from TRBV7-7 and TRBJ1-5; 10 bases line up with TRBD1. Germline CDR1 is SSHAT and CDR2 is FNYEAQ (reference sequence). Trimming cost V 6 bases and J 0 bases; bases outside gene matches: 11. The CDR3 is 18 amino acids. CDR3 protein: CASSRRTGGIYSNQPQHF. DNA of the CDR3: TGTGCCAGCAGTCGCAGGACAGGGGGTATATATAGCAATCAGCCCCAGCATTTT.